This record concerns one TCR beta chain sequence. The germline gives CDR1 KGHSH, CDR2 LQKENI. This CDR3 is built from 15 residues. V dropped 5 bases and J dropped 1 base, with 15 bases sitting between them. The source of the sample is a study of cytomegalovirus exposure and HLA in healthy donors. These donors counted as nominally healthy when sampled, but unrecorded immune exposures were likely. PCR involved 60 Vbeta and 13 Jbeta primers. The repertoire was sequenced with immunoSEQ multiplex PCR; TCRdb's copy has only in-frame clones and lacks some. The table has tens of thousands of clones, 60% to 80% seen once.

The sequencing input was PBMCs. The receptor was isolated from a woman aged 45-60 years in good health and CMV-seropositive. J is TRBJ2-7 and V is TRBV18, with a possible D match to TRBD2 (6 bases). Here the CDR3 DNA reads TGTGCCAGCTCAAGTCAGGGAGGTGAGTCCTACGAGCAGTACGTC. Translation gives CASSSQGGESYEQYV.